The 14 T cell receptor beta chains below were found in one sample sequenced in a study of tumor-infiltrating lymphocytes in oesophageal squamous cell carcinoma (dated by TCRdb to 2016 to 2018). Libraries came from PCR. The run used an Illumina HiSeq 2000. TCRdb reprocessed the public reads (quality trimming at Q25 with fastp, clone calling with MiXCR) and kept in-frame beta chains. Every CDR3 protein is listed once, alongside the most common genes and DNA of its rows. This sample holds approximately 2,700 distinct CDR3 sequences; around 14% were observed only once. The ten largest clonotypes hold less than 30% of the sample. Specimen: esophageal tumor tissue. The receptors derive from a male donor with esophageal squamous cell carcinoma.

This clonotype is termed large. The chain uses TRBV7-2 and TRBJ2-1; D unresolved. The CDR3 consists of 15 residues. The ends were cut back, 1 base at V and 4 bases at J, with 11 bases in the middle. Germline CDR1 and CDR2: SGHTA and FQGNSA. CDR3 residues: CASSLGPPSYNEQFF. CDR3 DNA: TGTGCCAGCAGCTTAGGACCGCCGAGTTACAATGAGCAGTTCTTC. Looking up the rest from reference TRBV7-2 and TRBJ2-1 gives the full variable domain: GAGVSQSPSNKVTEKGKDVELRCDPISGHTALYWYRQSLGQGLEFLIYFQGNSAPDKSGLPSDRFSAERTGGSVSTLTIQRTQQEDSAVYLCASSLGPPSYNEQFFGPGTRLTVL.

Relative to its sample, this clonotype is medium-sized. The chain has TRBV11-2 and TRBJ2-1, with 11 bases identical to TRBD2. Trimming cost V 2 bases and J 0 bases; bases outside gene matches: 12. CDR3 length equals 20 residues. From germline, CDR1 is SGHAT and CDR2 FQNNGV. The CDR3 protein is CASSLSLLAGVPSSYNEQFF. The CDR3 coding sequence is TGTGCCAGCAGCTTAAGCTTACTAGCGGGGGTCCCGAGCTCCTACAATGAGCAGTTCTTC.

In its sample, this clonotype was seen many times. The rearrangement uses TRBV18 and TRBJ2-7; D uncertain. The germline CDR1 and CDR2 sequences are KGHSH and LQKENI. This CDR3 comprises 16 residues. V was shortened by 0 bases and J by 3 bases, with 15 bases between the two germline ends. The DNA of the CDR3 is TGTGCCAGCTCACCACCCTCCAGGATTAGGAACTACGAGCAGTACTTC. Translated, it gives CASSPPSRIRNYEQYF.

This clonotype was seen at least ten times. The chain carries TRBV11-3 and TRBJ2-3, with TRBD2 matching over 7 bases. CDR3 length equals 15 residues. Trimming at V came to 1 base and at J to 2 bases, leaving 3 bases not matched to a gene. The germline V gene encodes CDR1 SGHNT and CDR2 YENEEA. CDR3 in amino acids: CASSLGAGDTDTQYF. The CDR3 nucleotides are TGTGCCAGCAGCTTAGGGGCGGGGGACACAGATACGCAGTATTTT.

This clonotype counts as medium-sized. V is TRBV6-1 and J is TRBJ2-5; weak D call: TRBD1 (5 bases). Between the trimmed V and J ends, which lost 6 bases and 4 bases, there was a span of 21 bases. The CDR3 runs to 16 residues. CDR1 and CDR2 (germline): MNHNS, SASEGT. The chain's CDR3 is CASSLRWQLQGETQYF. The CDR3 DNA reads as TGTGCCAGCAGCCTTCGGTGGCAGCTCCAGGGAGAGACCCAGTACTTC.

This clonotype has ten or more counts. The V and J genes are TRBV9 and TRBJ1-1; D not resolved. Germline CDR1 SGDLS, CDR2 YYNGEE. V dropped 0 bases and J dropped 2 bases, with 8 bases sitting between them. The length of the CDR3 is 14 residues. CDR3: CASSVAPANTEAFF. The DNA of the CDR3 is TGTGCCAGCAGCGTAGCTCCGGCAAACACTGAAGCTTTCTTT.

This clonotype was recorded a few times. The conserved phenylalanine or tryptophan is not found at the CDR3 terminus, so this likely reflects a read error. It is unclear where the CDR3 begins or ends on the DNA, so no DNA is shown, and the CDR3 is as TCRdb lists it. This chain connects TRBV7-3 to TRBJ2-7; the table calls TRBD1, which could not be checked here. The CDR3 region is 17 residues in length, termini included. Germline V gives CDR1 SGHTA, CDR2 FQGTGA. CDR3 sequence reads: CASSLSRDRGYGYTFGS.

This clonotype came up many times. Being one base from a much bigger clone, this may be a read error. This chain connects TRBV7-9 to TRBJ2-7; D gene unclear. The CDR3 runs 15 residues. Germline V CDR1 and CDR2: SEHNR, FQNEAQ (reference sequence). The germline V and J ends were trimmed by 2 bases and 7 bases, with 18 bases remaining between them. The CDR3 DNA follows: TGTGCCAGCAGCTTATTCATTGGCTCCTACAATGAGCAGTACTTC. Amino acid sequence: CASSLFIGSYNEQYF.

This clonotype showed up many times. The V and J genes are TRBV6-1 and TRBJ1-4, with D tentatively TRBD1 (5 bases). Germline loops: CDR1 MNHNS, CDR2 SASEGT. The CDR3 is 16 amino acids. Trimming pared 5 bases from V and 0 bases from J, leaving 13 bases between. CDR3 coding DNA: TGTGCCAGCAGTAGTTCTGTGGGGGCAACTAATGAAAAACTGTTTTTT. Encoded protein: CASSSSVGATNEKLFF.

At least ten counts were recorded for this clonotype. The rearrangement links TRBV19 to TRBJ1-5; possible D gene TRBD1, 5 bases. V lost 5 bases and J 2 bases, leaving 19 bases between the germline ends. The CDR3 totals 17 residues. Germline CDR1 and CDR2: LNHDA and SQIVND (reference sequence). CDR3 DNA: TGTGCCAGTAGTTCCCGGACACCGGGAGTGGGCAATCAGCCCCAGCATTTT. It is translated as CASSSRTPGVGNQPQHF.

The V gene is TRBV10-2, the J gene TRBJ2-6, with 7 bases identical to TRBD1. The CDR3 runs 10 residues. Per the germline V gene, CDR1 is WSHSY and CDR2 is SAAADI. Losses at the gene ends were 7 bases for V and 17 bases for J; bases not matched to a gene: 5. CDR3 bases: TGCGCCAGCACCCCGGGACAGATGACTTTC. As protein: CASTPGQMTF.

The V call is TRBV20-1, the J call TRBJ2-1; 9 bases are a match to TRBD1. The end of the DNA aligns better with TRBJ2-7, so the J call may be wrong. Germline V lookup: CDR1 DFQATT, CDR2 SNEGSKA (reference sequence). The CDR3 has 15 amino acids. This chain's CDR3 is CSALPPGQGYNEQYF. The CDR3 region has the DNA TGCAGTGCTCTGCCACCGGGACAGGGATACAATGAGCAGTACTTC.

This clonotype is medium-sized. This chain joins TRBV5-1 and TRBJ2-7, with 7 bases fitting TRBD1. Germline CDR1 and CDR2: SGHRS and YFSETQ. V was pared by 0 bases and J by 7 bases, with 1 base of the junction left unmatched. The CDR3 loop spans 12 amino acids. DNA for the CDR3: TGCGCCAGCAGCTTGGGGACAGGAGAGCAGTACTTC. Amino acid sequence: CASSLGTGEQYF.

This clonotype showed up many times. The chain links TRBV5-4 to TRBJ2-2, with TRBD1 as a possible D gene (5 bases). The CDR3 runs 15 residues. V dropped 0 bases and J dropped 4 bases, with 10 bases sitting between them. Germline-derived CDR1 and CDR2 are SGHNT and YYREEE (reference sequence). The DNA of the CDR3 is TGTGCCAGCAGCTTGGTCGGCAGGGCCACCGGGGAGCTGTTTTTT. As protein: CASSLVGRATGELFF. Based on the CDR3 plus reference TRBV5-4 and TRBJ2-2, the full variable domain is ETGVTQSPTHLIKTRGQQVTLRCSSQSGHNTVSWYQQALGQGPQFIFQYYREEENGRGNFPPRFSGLQFPNYSSELNVNALELDDSALYLCASSLVGRATGELFFGEGSRLTVL.